This is a list of T cell receptor beta chains from one sample in a study of control samples from healthy donors and cancer patients. Profiling relied on immunoSEQ multiplex PCR, and the TCRdb table lists in-frame clones only, not all of them. The repertoire has about 28,000 clones, 91% of them found once; the top ten carry 12%. Sequencing was performed on PBMCs. These receptors were taken from a man aged 45-60 years with lung cancer. Each CDR3 is given with its conserved first and last residue. The order of the fields is D gene, CDR3 length, J gene, V gene, clone size, CDR3 DNA, CDR3 protein. A D gene is named only where the DNA matches it firmly. Only some rows state a clone size, as once, few, many or a class for expanded clones.

>TRBD1|15|TRBJ1-4|TRBV19|NA
TGTGCCAGTAAGGACAGGGGGAACACTAATGAAAAACTGTTTTTT
CASKDRGNTNEKLFF
>NA|13|TRBJ1-5|TRBV7-9|NA
TGTGCCAGCAGCTTAGTAGGGAATCAGCCCCAGCATTTT
CASSLVGNQPQHF
>NA|14|TRBJ1-1|TRBV6-2/TRBV6-3|NA
TGTGCCAGCAGTTACGGTGGGGGGGTCACTGAAGCTTTCTTT
CASSYGGGVTEAFF
>NA|16|TRBJ1-6|TRBV21-1|once
TGTGCCAGCAGCAAAGTCCAGGCGGTTCGTAATTCACCCCTCCACTTT
CASSKVQAVRNSPLHF
>NA|15|TRBJ1-5|TRBV19|NA
TGTGCCAGTAGTATTCTGGGAAATAGCAATCAGCCCCAGCATTTT
CASSILGNSNQPQHF
>TRBD1|15|TRBJ2-3|TRBV19|NA
TGTGCCAGTGCGCTATCCCTACAGGGGGCAGATACGCAGTATTTT
CASALSLQGADTQYF
>NA|16|TRBJ1-4|TRBV19|once
TGTGCCAGTACGTCTGCGGGGTCTCGTAACGATGAAAAACTGTTTTTT
CASTSAGSRNDEKLFF
>NA|15|TRBJ2-5|TRBV5-1|NA
TGCGCCAGCAGCTTGATGGGGGAACCCATGGAGACCCAGTACTTC
CASSLMGEPMETQYF
>NA|17|TRBJ1-6|TRBV7-2|NA
TGTGCCAGCAGCCCTGGGACATTGAGCTCCTATAATTCACCCCTCCACTTT
CASSPGTLSSYNSPLHF
>TRBD2|16|TRBJ2-3|TRBV27|once
TGTGCCAGCAGTTTATCGGCTAGCGGTAGCACAGATACGCAGTATTTT
CASSLSASGSTDTQYF
>NA|11|TRBJ2-1|TRBV18|NA
TGTGCCAGCTCAGGGGGAGGTGAGCAGTTCTTC
CASSGGGEQFF
>TRBD1|15|TRBJ1-1|TRBV7-9|NA
TGTGCCAGCAGCTTATCTGGACAGGGGCTCACTGAAGCTTTCTTT
CASSLSGQGLTEAFF
>NA|16|TRBJ2-2|TRBV7-3|once
TGTGCCAGCAGCCGCGGAGGGGGCGCGAACACCGGGGAGCTGTTTTTT
CASSRGGGANTGELFF
>TRBD2|16|TRBJ2-1|TRBV7-2|NA
TGTGCCAGCAGCTACGATAGCGGGGGCTCCTACAATGAGCAGTTCTTC
CASSYDSGGSYNEQFF
>NA|13|TRBJ1-1|TRBV7-2|NA
TGTGCCAGCAGCTTTACAGTGAACACTGAAGCTTTCTTT
CASSFTVNTEAFF
>TRBD1|16|TRBJ2-7|TRBV6-5|NA
TGTGCCAGCAGTTACTCTGGCAGGGGGCTGGGGTACGAGCAGTACTTC
CASSYSGRGLGYEQYF
>TRBD1|15|TRBJ2-2|TRBV6-8|NA
TGTGCCAGCAGTACCACCGACAGGGGGCTTGGGGAGCTGTTTTTT
CASSTTDRGLGELFF
>TRBD1|16|TRBJ1-1|TRBV10-1|NA
TGCGCCAGCAGTGAGGACAGGGAGAATTTGAACACTGAAGCTTTCTTT
CASSEDRENLNTEAFF
>NA|14|TRBJ1-1|TRBV7-2|NA
TGTGCCAGCAGCCCGCTATGGGGGAACACTGAAGCTTTCTTT
CASSPLWGNTEAFF
>NA|15|TRBJ2-6|TRBV13|few
TGTGCCAGCAGCTTAGTTAGCTCTGGGGCCAACGTCCTGACTTTC
CASSLVSSGANVLTF
>TRBD2|16|TRBJ2-7|TRBV7-2|NA
TGTGCCAGCAGCGGGGAGGGGACCGGGGGGGCCTACGAGCAGTACTTC
CASSGEGTGGAYEQYF
>NA|15|TRBJ1-5|TRBV4-1|NA
TGCGCCAGCAGTCAGATGACAACCGAAAATCAGCCCCAGCATTTT
CASSQMTTENQPQHF
>NA|15|TRBJ2-3|TRBV9|NA
TGTGCCAGCAGCCCATCATCCTTCGCCACCGATACGCAGTATTTT
CASSPSSFATDTQYF
>TRBD1|15|TRBJ1-5|TRBV6-5|NA
TGTGCCACCGCGATAGACAGGGCAACTTATCAGCCCCAGCATTTT
CATAIDRATYQPQHF
>TRBD1|15|TRBJ1-3|TRBV6-5|once
TGTGCCAGCAGTTATGGACAGGGATCTGGAAACACCATATATTTT
CASSYGQGSGNTIYF
>NA|12|TRBJ2-3|TRBV5-4|NA
TGTGCCAGCAGCTTGATCTCAGATACGCAGTATTTT
CASSLISDTQYF
>TRBD1|18|TRBJ2-7|TRBV7-9|NA
TGTGCCAGCAGCCCATACGTTCCGGGACAGGGCTTAACGTACGAGCAGTACTTC
CASSPYVPGQGLTYEQYF
>TRBD1|13|TRBJ1-1|TRBV12-3/TRBV12-4|NA
TGTGCCAGCAGTCTGACAGGGGTCACTGAAGCTTTCTTT
CASSLTGVTEAFF
>NA|14|TRBJ2-1|TRBV5-1|NA
TGCGCCAGCAGCTTGCAGACAGGATACAATGAGCAGTTCTTC
CASSLQTGYNEQFF
>NA|16|TRBJ1-1|TRBV28|NA
TGTGCCAGCAGTTCACCCGGATCTTGGTCGGGGGCTGAAGCTTTCTTT
CASSSPGSWSGAEAFF
>TRBD1|17|TRBJ2-3|TRBV7-2|NA
TGTGCCAGCAGCTTAGGCCCAGGGGGACCTAGCACAGATACGCAGTATTTT
CASSLGPGGPSTDTQYF
>NA|12|TRBJ2-7|TRBV7-9|NA
TGTGCCAGCAGCCGTAATACCTACGAGCAGTACTTC
CASSRNTYEQYF
>TRBD2|17|TRBJ2-2|TRBV4-1|few
TGCGCCAGCAGCCAAGTAGCTAGCGGGGGGTCCACCGGGGAGCTGTTTTTT
CASSQVASGGSTGELFF
>NA|13|TRBJ1-2|TRBV28|NA
TGTGCCAGCAGTTATCCCGGTTGGTGGGGCTACACCTTC
CASSYPGWWGYTF
>NA|14|TRBJ1-5|TRBV5-1|NA
TGCGCCAGCAGCTTGGCCAGCGGGGATCAGCCCCAGCATTTT
CASSLASGDQPQHF
>NA|13|TRBJ1-2|TRBV11-2|NA
TGTGCCAGCAGCTTCGAGGAGGGCTATGGCTACACCTTC
CASSFEEGYGYTF
>NA|13|TRBJ1-5|TRBV6-5|once
TGTGCCAGCAGTACCACTACGAATCAGCCCCAGCATTTT
CASSTTTNQPQHF
>TRBD1|16|TRBJ2-3|TRBV11-2|NA
TGTGCCAGCAGCGATAAGGGACAGGGAAGCCGAGATACGCAGTATTTT
CASSDKGQGSRDTQYF
>NA|17|TRBJ2-5|TRBV7-6|NA
TGTGCCAGCAGTTCCCCGGAGGGGGCGAGGATGACAGAGACCCAGTACTTC
CASSSPEGARMTETQYF
>TRBD1|13|TRBJ1-5|TRBV28|NA
TGTGCCAGCAGTTCAGGGGGGGTCCAGCCCCAGCATTTT
CASSSGGVQPQHF
>NA|14|TRBJ1-1|TRBV5-5|NA
TGTGCCAGCAGCCGGCAGGTTATGAACACTGAAGCTTTCTTT
CASSRQVMNTEAFF
>NA|15|TRBJ2-3|TRBV5-1|NA
TGCGCCAGCAGCCTATTACCGGGACTTTCAGATACGCAGTATTTT
CASSLLPGLSDTQYF
>NA|12|TRBJ1-5|TRBV19|NA
TGTGCCAGTAGTGATCTGGGTCAGCCCCAGCATTTT
CASSDLGQPQHF
>NA|16|TRBJ2-4|TRBV7-2|NA
TGTGCCAGCAGCTTAGTCCCGCTACGGGCCAAAAACATTCAGTACTTC
CASSLVPLRAKNIQYF
>NA|10|TRBJ1-2|TRBV6-6|once
TGTGCCAGCAGTACAACCGGCTACACCTTC
CASSTTGYTF
>NA|16|TRBJ2-3|TRBV2|NA
TGTGCCAGCAGGAAGGGTCTAGCTCGGGGAACAGATACGCAGTATTTT
CASRKGLARGTDTQYF
>TRBD2|15|TRBJ2-5|TRBV29-1|NA
TGCAGCGTTGATGGCCTAGCGGGAATGGGAGAGACCCAGTACTTC
CSVDGLAGMGETQYF
>NA|15|TRBJ1-5|TRBV25-1|NA
TGTGCCAGCAGTGACTCACAGGGAATCAATCAGCCCCAGCATTTT
CASSDSQGINQPQHF
>NA|14|TRBJ1-3|TRBV29-1|NA
TGCAGCGCCATCCCTATAGGGTTTGGAAACACCATATATTTT
CSAIPIGFGNTIYF
>TRBD1|13|TRBJ1-1|TRBV12-3/TRBV12-4|NA
TGTGCCAGCAGTCTGACAGGGGCCACTGAAGCTTTCTTT
CASSLTGATEAFF
>NA|11|TRBJ1-4|TRBV2|NA
TGTGCCAGCAGTGCGGGTGAAAAACTGTTTTTT
CASSAGEKLFF